Listed below are T cell receptor beta chains from one sample, sequenced in a study of T cells in Graves' hyperthyroidism and ophthalmopathy. MiXCR, run by TCRdb on the multiplex PCR reads, gives a single entry per CDR3 protein. The table has around 690,000 distinct CDR3 sequences, less than 25% seen once. Sequencing input: blood. Source of these receptors: a man aged 25 to 45 with Graves' ophthalmopathy. The CDR3 runs from the conserved cysteine through the conserved F or W. A D gene is named only where the DNA matches it firmly. Not every row has a clone size; where given, it reads once, few, many or a size class.

v_call	d_call	clone_size	j_call	cdr3_aa	cdr3_nt
TRBV3-1	TRBD2	many	TRBJ2-3	CASRGTSEFTQYF	TGTGCCAGCAGGGGGACTAGCGAATTTACGCAGTATTTT
TRBV28	-	few	TRBJ1-2	CASSSVGSGYTF	TGTGCCAGCAGTAGCGTCGGCAGTGGCTACACCTTC
TRBV6-1	-	many	TRBJ1-1	CASSWQEDKNTEAFF	TGTGCCAGCAGTTGGCAGGAAGACAAGAACACTGAAGCTTTCTTT
TRBV28	-	many	TRBJ1-4	CASSPQGYEKLFF	TGTGCCAGCAGTCCGCAGGGATATGAAAAACTGTTTTTT
TRBV12-3/TRBV12-4	TRBD1	many	TRBJ1-2	CASSSGTGVVYGYTF	TGTGCCAGCAGTTCGGGGACAGGGGTGGTTTATGGCTACACCTTC
TRBV19	-	-	TRBJ1-1	CASSMGPLMPEAFF	TGTGCCAGTAGTATGGGACCCCTTATGCCTGAAGCTTTCTTT
TRBV5-1	-	many	TRBJ2-7	CASSLGDRTYEQYF	TGCGCCAGCAGCTTGGGAGACAGAACCTACGAGCAGTACTTC
TRBV6-2/TRBV6-3	-	-	TRBJ2-1	CASSLGTPSREQFF	TGTGCCAGCAGTTTAGGGACTCCCTCGAGGGAGCAGTTCTTC
TRBV28	-	-	TRBJ2-5	CASSFPPSNQETQYF	TGTGCCAGCAGTTTCCCCCCGTCGAACCAAGAGACCCAGTACTTC
TRBV12-3/TRBV12-4	TRBD1	many	TRBJ1-1	CASSAGQGGTEAFF	TGTGCCAGCAGTGCCGGACAGGGGGGCACTGAAGCTTTCTTT
TRBV19	-	few	TRBJ2-3	CATSPPKADTQYF	TGTGCCACTAGTCCCCCGAAGGCAGATACGCAGTATTTT
TRBV7-2	-	once	TRBJ2-7	CASSSLSPGGIYEQYF	TGTGCCAGCAGCTCGCTTTCTCCAGGGGGGATCTACGAGCAGTACTTC
TRBV28	TRBD1	-	TRBJ1-2	CASSFSGTGPYGYTF	TGTGCCAGCAGTTTTTCCGGGACAGGGCCCTATGGCTACACTTTC
TRBV15	TRBD2	-	TRBJ2-3	CATSRVSSGSTDTQYF	TGTGCCACCAGCAGAGTGTCTAGCGGGAGCACAGATACGCAGTATTTT
TRBV13	TRBD1	many	TRBJ1-1	CASSLVRMGRGVTEAFF	TGTGCCAGCAGCTTAGTTCGTATGGGCAGGGGGGTGACTGAAGCTTTCTTT
TRBV30	-	-	TRBJ2-1	CAWSVRLGRAYNEQFF	TGTGCCTGGAGTGTACGGCTGGGACGGGCCTACAATGAGCAGTTCTTC
TRBV9	TRBD1	-	TRBJ1-2	CASSVSAGQGNGYTF	TGTGCCAGCAGCGTCTCTGCGGGACAGGGCAATGGCTACACCTTC
TRBV7-2	-	-	TRBJ1-3	CASSFVGSSGNTIYF	TGTGCCAGCAGCTTTGTAGGCAGCTCTGGAAACACCATATATTTT
TRBV20-1	-	many	TRBJ2-3	CSARSGTQYF	TGCAGTGCTCGTAGCGGTACGCAGTATTTT
TRBV3-1	-	many	TRBJ2-7	CASTQRDGTYEQYF	TGTGCCAGCACACAAAGGGACGGAACCTACGAGCAGTACTTC
TRBV18	TRBD1	-	TRBJ2-7	CASSPYGQGSYEQYF	TGTGCCAGCTCACCGTATGGACAGGGTTCCTACGAGCAGTACTTC
TRBV25-1	-	-	TRBJ2-1	CASSDRRTAYNEQFF	TGTGCCAGCAGTGATCGCCGGACTGCCTACAATGAGCAGTTCTTC
TRBV2	-	once	TRBJ1-2	CASSDNGQRTPPRGYGYTF	TGTGCCAGCAGTGATAATGGACAGAGGACCCCTCCGAGGGGCTATGGCTACACCTTC
TRBV6-5	-	-	TRBJ2-7	CASSYSPLAEGSYEQYF	TGTGCCAGCAGTTACTCCCCCTTAGCGGAGGGCTCCTACGAGCAGTACTTC
TRBV4-2	-	-	TRBJ2-1	CASSGLEQFF	TGTGCCAGCAGTGGGTTAGAGCAGTTCTTC
TRBV7-9	TRBD2	-	TRBJ2-3	CASSLRDYRGDTQYF	TGTGCCAGCAGCTTACGGGACTATAGGGGAGATACGCAGTATTTT
TRBV4-2	TRBD1	-	TRBJ2-7	CASSLRTGESSYEQYF	TGTGCCAGCAGCCTTAGGACAGGGGAAAGCTCCTACGAGCAGTACTTC
TRBV29-1	TRBD2	-	TRBJ2-1	CSVTSGSYNEQFF	TGCAGCGTTACTAGCGGCTCCTACAATGAGCAGTTCTTC
TRBV7-2	TRBD2	few	TRBJ2-2	CASSFLPGLGMGTGELFF	TGTGCCAGCAGCTTTCTTCCGGGACTAGGAATGGGCACCGGGGAGCTGTTTTTT
TRBV18	-	-	TRBJ2-7	CASSPSAGQDYEQYF	TGTGCCAGCTCTCCCAGTGCAGGCCAGGACTACGAGCAGTACTTC
TRBV20-1	-	-	TRBJ1-6	CSGRPEYNSPLHF	TGCAGCGGCCGGCCCGAGTATAATTCACCCCTCCACTTT
TRBV6-1	-	-	TRBJ2-1	CASSLQDSYNEQFF	TGTGCCAGCAGTCTCCAGGACAGCTACAATGAGCAGTTCTTC
TRBV3-1	-	few	TRBJ1-1	CASSPEPGSTEAFF	TGTGCCAGCAGCCCTGAGCCGGGATCCACTGAAGCTTTCTTT
TRBV5-1	TRBD2	-	TRBJ2-1	CASSPRQGIGLAGSQFF	TGCGCCAGCAGCCCCCGACAGGGTATCGGACTAGCGGGCTCCCAGTTCTTC
TRBV11-2	TRBD2	-	TRBJ2-5	CASSPGGGGSETQYF	TGTGCCAGCAGCCCGGGGGGGGGGGGCAGTGAGACCCAGTACTTC
TRBV30	-	many	TRBJ2-2	CAWSAPPHTGELFF	TGTGCCTGGAGTGCCCCTCCCCACACCGGGGAGCTGTTTTTT
TRBV28	-	-	TRBJ2-3	CASRLLGSTDTQYF	TGTGCCAGCAGGCTCCTCGGTAGCACAGATACGCAGTATTTT
TRBV12-3/TRBV12-4	-	few	TRBJ1-1	CASSLRGQDKQAFF	TGTGCCAGCAGTTTACGGGGACAAGACAAACAAGCTTTCTTT
TRBV2	-	few	TRBJ2-7	CASREDYSYEQYF	TGTGCCAGCAGAGAGGACTACTCCTACGAGCAGTACTTC
TRBV20-1	-	few	TRBJ2-3	CSARDPLHARQALPDTQYF	TGCAGTGCTAGAGACCCTTTACATGCTCGACAAGCCCTCCCAGATACGCAGTATTTT
TRBV4-3	-	-	TRBJ1-4	CASSQAGGDNEKLFF	TGCGCCAGCAGCCAAGCGGGGGGAGATAATGAAAAACTGTTTTTT
TRBV6-2/TRBV6-3	TRBD1	-	TRBJ2-2	CASSSPQGAAGELFF	TGTGCCAGCAGCTCCCCACAGGGGGCCGCCGGGGAGCTGTTTTTT
TRBV7-8	-	-	TRBJ2-1	CASWTEDGNEQFF	TGTGCCAGTTGGACAGAGGATGGCAATGAGCAGTTCTTC
TRBV14	-	-	TRBJ1-3	CASRASGNTIYF	TGTGCCAGCAGAGCGTCTGGAAACACCATATATTTT
TRBV20-1	TRBD1	-	TRBJ2-1	CSALKTGGNNEQFF	TGCAGTGCCTTAAAGACAGGGGGAAACAATGAGCAGTTCTTC